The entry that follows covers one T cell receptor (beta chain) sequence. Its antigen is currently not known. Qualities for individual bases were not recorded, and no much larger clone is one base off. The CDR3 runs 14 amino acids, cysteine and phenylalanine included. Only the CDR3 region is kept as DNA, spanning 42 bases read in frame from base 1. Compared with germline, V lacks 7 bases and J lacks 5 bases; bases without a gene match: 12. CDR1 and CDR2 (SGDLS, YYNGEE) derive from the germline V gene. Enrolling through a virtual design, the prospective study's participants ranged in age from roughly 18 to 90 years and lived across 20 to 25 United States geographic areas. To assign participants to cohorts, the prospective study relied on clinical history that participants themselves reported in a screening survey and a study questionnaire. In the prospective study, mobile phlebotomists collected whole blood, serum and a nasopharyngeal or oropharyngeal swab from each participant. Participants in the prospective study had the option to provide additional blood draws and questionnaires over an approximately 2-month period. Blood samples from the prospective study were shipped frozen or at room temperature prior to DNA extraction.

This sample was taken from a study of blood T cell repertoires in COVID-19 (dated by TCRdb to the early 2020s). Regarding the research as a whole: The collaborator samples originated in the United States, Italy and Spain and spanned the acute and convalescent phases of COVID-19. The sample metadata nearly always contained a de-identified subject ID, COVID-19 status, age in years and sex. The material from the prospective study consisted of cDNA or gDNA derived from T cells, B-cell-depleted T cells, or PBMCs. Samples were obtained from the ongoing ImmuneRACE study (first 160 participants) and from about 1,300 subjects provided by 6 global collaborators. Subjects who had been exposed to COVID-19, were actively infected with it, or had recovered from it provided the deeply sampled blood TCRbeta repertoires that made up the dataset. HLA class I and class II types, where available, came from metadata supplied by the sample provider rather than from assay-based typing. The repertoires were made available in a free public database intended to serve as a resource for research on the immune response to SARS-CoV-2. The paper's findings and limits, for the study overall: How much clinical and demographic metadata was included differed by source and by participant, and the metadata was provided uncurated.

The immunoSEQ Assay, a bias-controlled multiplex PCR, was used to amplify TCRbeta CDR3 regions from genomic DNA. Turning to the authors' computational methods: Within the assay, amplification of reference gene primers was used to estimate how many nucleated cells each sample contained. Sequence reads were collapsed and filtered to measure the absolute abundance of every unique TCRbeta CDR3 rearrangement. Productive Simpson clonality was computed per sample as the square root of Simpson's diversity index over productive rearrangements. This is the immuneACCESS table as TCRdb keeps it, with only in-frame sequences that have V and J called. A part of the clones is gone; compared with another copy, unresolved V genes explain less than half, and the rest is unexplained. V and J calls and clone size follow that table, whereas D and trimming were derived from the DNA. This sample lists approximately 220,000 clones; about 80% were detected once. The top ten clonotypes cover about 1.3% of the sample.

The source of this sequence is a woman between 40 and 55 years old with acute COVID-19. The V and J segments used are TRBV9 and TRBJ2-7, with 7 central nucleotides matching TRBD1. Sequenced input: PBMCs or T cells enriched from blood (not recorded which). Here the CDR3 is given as CASSTRGQWDEQYF. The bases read TGTGCCAGCTCCACAAGGGGACAGTGGGACGAGCAGTACTTC.